This T cell receptor beta chain was recorded in a study of blood T cells in healthy people across ages. Whole-study results and caveats: Older age went with lower TCR beta diversity per million T cells, in a roughly linear way.

The sample holds a few counts of this clonotype. Its antigen is undetermined. Through a sample-barcoded 5' primer and a J-beta primer mix, a second PCR was run for about 7 to 12 cycles. TCRdb re-called the 5' RACE reads with MiXCR, one entry per CDR3 protein. The sample holds 650,000 to 1,000,000 distinct CDR3 sequences, around 36% seen once. Germline CDR1 SEHNR, CDR2 FQNEAQ (reference sequence). V lost 1 base, J lost 4 bases, and 10 bases lay in between. The CDR3 contains 14 residues. The chain couples TRBV7-9 to TRBJ1-1; D may be TRBD1 (6 bases). The clonotype originates from a man in his late teens or twenties in good health. The sample consisted of blood. In DNA, the CDR3 is TGTGCCAGCAGCTTAGATGGAGGGGGCACTGAAGCTTTCTTT. Translation gives CASSLDGGGTEAFF.